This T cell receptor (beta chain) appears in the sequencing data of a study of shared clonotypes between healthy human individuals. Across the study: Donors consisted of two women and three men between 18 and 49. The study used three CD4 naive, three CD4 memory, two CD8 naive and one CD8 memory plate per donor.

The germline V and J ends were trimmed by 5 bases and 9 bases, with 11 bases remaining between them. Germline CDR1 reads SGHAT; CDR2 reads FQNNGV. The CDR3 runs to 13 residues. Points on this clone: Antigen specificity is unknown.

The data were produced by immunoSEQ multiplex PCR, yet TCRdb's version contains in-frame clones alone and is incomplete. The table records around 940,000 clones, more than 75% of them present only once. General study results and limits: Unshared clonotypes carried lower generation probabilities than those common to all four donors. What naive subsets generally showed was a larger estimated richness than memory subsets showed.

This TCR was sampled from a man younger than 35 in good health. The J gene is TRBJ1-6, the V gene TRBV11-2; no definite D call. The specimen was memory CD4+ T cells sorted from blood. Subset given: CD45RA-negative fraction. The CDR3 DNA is TGTGCCAGCAGCCCCCGGGCAGGTTCACCCCTCCACTTT. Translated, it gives CASSPRAGSPLHF.